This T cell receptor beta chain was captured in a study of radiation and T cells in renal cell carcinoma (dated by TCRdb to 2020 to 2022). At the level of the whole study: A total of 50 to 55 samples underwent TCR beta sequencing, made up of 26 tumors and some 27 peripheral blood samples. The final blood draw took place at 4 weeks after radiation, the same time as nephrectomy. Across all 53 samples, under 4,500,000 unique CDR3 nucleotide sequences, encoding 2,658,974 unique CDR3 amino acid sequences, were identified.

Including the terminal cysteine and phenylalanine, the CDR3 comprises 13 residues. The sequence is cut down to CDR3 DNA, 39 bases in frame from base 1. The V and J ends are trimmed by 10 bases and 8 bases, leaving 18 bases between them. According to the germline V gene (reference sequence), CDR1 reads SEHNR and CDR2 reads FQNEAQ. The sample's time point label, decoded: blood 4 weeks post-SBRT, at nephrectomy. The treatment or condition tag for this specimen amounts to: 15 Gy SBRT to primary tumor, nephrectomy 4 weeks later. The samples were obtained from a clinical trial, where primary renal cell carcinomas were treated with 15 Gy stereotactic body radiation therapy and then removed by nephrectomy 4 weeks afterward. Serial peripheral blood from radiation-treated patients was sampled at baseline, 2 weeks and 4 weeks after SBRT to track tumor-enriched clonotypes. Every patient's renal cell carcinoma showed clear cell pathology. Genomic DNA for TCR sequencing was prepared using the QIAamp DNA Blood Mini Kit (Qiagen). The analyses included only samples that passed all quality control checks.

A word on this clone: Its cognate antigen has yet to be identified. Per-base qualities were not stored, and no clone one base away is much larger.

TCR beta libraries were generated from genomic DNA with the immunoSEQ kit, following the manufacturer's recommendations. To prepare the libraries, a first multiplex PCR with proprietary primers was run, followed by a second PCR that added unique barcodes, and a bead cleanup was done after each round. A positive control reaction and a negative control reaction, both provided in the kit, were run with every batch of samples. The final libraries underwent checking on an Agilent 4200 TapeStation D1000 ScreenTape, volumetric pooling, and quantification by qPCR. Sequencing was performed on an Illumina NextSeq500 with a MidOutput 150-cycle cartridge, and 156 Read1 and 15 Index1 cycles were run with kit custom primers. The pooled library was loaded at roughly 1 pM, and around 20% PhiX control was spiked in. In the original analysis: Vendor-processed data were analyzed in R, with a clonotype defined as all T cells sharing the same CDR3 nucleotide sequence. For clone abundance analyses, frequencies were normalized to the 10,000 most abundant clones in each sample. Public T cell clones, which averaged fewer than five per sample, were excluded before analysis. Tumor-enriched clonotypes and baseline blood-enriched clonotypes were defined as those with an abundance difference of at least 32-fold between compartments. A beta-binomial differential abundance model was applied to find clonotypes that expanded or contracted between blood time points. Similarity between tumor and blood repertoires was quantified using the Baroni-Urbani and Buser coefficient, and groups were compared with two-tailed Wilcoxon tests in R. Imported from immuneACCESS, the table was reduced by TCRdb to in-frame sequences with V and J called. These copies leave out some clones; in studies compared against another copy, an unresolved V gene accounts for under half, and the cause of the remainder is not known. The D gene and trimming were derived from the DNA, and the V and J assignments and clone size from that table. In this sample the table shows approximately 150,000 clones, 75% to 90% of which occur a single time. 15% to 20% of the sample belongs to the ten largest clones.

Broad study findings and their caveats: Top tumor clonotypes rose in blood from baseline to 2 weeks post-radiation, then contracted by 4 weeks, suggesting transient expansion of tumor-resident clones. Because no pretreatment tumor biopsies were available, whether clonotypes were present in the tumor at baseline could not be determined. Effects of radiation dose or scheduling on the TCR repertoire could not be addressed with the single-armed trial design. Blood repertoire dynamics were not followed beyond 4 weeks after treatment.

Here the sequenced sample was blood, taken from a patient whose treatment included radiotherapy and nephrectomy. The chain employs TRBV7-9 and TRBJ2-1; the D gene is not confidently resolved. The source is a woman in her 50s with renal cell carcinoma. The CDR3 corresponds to CATRGVLRDEQFF. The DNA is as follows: TGTGCCACCCGTGGGGTTTTAAGAGATGAGCAGTTCTTC.